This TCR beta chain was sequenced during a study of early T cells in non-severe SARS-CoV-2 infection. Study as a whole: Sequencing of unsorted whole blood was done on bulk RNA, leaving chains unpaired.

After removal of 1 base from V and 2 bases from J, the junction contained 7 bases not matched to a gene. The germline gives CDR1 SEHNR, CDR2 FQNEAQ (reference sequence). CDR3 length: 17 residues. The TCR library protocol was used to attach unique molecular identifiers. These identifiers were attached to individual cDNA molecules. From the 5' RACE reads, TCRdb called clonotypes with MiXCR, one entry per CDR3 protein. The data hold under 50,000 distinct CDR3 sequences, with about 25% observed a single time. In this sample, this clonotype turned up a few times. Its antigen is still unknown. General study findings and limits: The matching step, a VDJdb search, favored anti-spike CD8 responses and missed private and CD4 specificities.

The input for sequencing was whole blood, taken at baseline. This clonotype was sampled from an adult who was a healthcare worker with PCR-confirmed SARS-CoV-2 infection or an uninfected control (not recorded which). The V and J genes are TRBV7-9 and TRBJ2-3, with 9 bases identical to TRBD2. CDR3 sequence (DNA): TGTGCCAGCAGCTTAGGGCTAGCGGGGTACACCACAGATACGCAGTATTTT. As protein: CASSLGLAGYTTDTQYF.